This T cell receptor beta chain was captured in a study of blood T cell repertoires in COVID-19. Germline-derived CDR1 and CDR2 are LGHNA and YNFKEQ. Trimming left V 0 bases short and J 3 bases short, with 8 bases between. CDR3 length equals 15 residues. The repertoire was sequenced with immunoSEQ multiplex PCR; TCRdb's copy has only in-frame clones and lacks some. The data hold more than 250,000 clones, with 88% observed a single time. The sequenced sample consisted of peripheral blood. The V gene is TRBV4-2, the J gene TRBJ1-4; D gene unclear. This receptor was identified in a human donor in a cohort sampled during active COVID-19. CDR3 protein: CASSQEAHPNEKLFF. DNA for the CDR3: TGTGCCAGCAGCCAAGAGGCACATCCTAATGAAAAACTGTTTTTT.